The 26 T cell receptor beta chains below come from one sample, sequenced in a study of blood T cell repertoires in COVID-19. Libraries were prepared by immunoSEQ multiplex PCR; TCRdb keeps only in-frame clonotypes and omits some of them. The table includes over 350,000 clones, around 86% detected once. Sequenced material: peripheral blood. The receptors come from a woman aged 25 to 39 with active or convalescent COVID-19.

V and J are TRBV19 and TRBJ2-5; 13 nucleotides line up with TRBD2. The CDR3 has 16 amino acids. V was clipped by 1 base and J by 4 bases; unmatched bases: 3. Per the germline V gene, CDR1 is LNHDA and CDR2 is SQIVND (reference sequence). CDR3 bases: TGTGCCAGTAGTATAGGGACTAGCGGGAGCGGAGAGACCCAGTACTTC. The encoded protein is CASSIGTSGSGETQYF.

The rearrangement uses TRBV7-9 and TRBJ1-5, with no clear D. The CDR3 extends over 15 amino acids. Deletions cut 2 bases from V and 2 bases from J, with 10 bases between. Per the germline V gene, CDR1 is SEHNR and CDR2 is FQNEAQ (reference sequence). This CDR3 reads CASSLSSSRNQPQHF. DNA of the CDR3: TGTGCCAGCAGCTTAAGCAGTAGCCGCAATCAGCCCCAGCATTTT.

The gene calls are TRBV21-1 and TRBJ1-5; the table assigns TRBD1, which was not confirmed against the DNA. TRBV21-1 is a pseudogene segment. The length of the CDR3 is 15 residues. The CDR3 bases are TGTGCCAGCAGCATCGACAGGGGACGCAATCAGCCCCAGCATTTT. Protein sequence: CASSIDRGRNQPQHF.

This chain links TRBV19 with TRBJ1-5, with 7 positions matching TRBD1. Germline V CDR1 and CDR2: LNHDA, SQIVND (reference sequence). Trimming took 6 bases from V and 1 from J; bases not matched to a gene: 6. The CDR3 extends over 15 amino acids. CDR3 protein: CASRADRVSNQPQHF. Written as DNA, the CDR3 is TGTGCCAGTAGAGCTGACAGGGTAAGCAATCAGCCCCAGCATTTT.

V and J are TRBV4-2 and TRBJ1-5; D is unresolved. The V end lost 1 base, the J end lost 4 bases, and 5 bases lay between the germline ends. This CDR3 is 13 amino acids long. CDR1 LGHNA and CDR2 YNFKEQ come from the germline V gene. In nucleotides, the CDR3 is TGTGCCAGCAGCCAAGGAGAAAATCAGCCCCAGCATTTT. It specifies CASSQGENQPQHF.

This rearrangement joins TRBV4-1 to TRBJ2-5; tentatively, D is TRBD1 (5 bases). This CDR3 has 15 residues. The V and J ends lost 1 base and 3 bases respectively, with 12 bases between them. Germline CDR1 MGHRA, CDR2 YSYEKL. The CDR3 sequence: CASSQVAQGKETQYF. CDR3 DNA sequence: TGCGCCAGCAGCCAAGTTGCCCAGGGAAAAGAGACCCAGTACTTC.

The chain couples TRBV6-5 to TRBJ2-7; TRBD1 matches 11 bases. CDR1 and CDR2 (germline): MNHEY, SVGAGI. V lost 6 bases to trimming and J lost 2 bases; unmatched junction nucleotides: 6. The CDR3 is made up of 15 amino acids. The CDR3 region has the DNA TGTGCCAGCAGGGGGGACAGGGGGAACCCCTACGAGCAGTACTTC. Translation: CASRGDRGNPYEQYF.

The chain links TRBV27 to TRBJ2-7, with D perhaps matching TRBD1 (6 bases). From germline, CDR1 is MNHEY and CDR2 SMNVEV (reference sequence). The CDR3 has 13 residues. V lost 5 bases to trimming and J lost 4 bases, with 12 bases between them. CDR3 residues: CASSPGARYEQYF. As DNA, the CDR3 is TGTGCCAGCAGTCCAGGGGCGCGTTACGAGCAGTACTTC.

The chain recombines TRBV28 with TRBJ1-1; 7 positions agree with TRBD1. This CDR3 has 16 residues. Germline loops: CDR1 MDHEN, CDR2 SYDVKM. V shed 7 bases, J shed 4 bases, and the junction held 15 bases outside the gene matches. CDR3 residues: CASILIGRGLGTEAFF. DNA of the CDR3: TGTGCCAGCATCCTCATAGGTAGGGGGCTGGGCACTGAAGCTTTCTTT.

The chain has TRBV19 and TRBJ1-2; TRBD1 agrees at 7 bases. Germline loops: CDR1 LNHDA, CDR2 SQIVND (reference sequence). The CDR3 is 14 amino acids. With V trimmed by 7 bases and J by 3 bases, 8 bases remained unmatched. In nucleotides, the CDR3 is TGTGCCAGTAACTTGGGACAGCCTCACTATGGCTACACCTTC. Protein: CASNLGQPHYGYTF.

In regard to this clone: Other nucleotide sequences from this sample produce the same CDR3. The gene calls are TRBV6-5 and TRBJ2-3; D is unclear. Germline V CDR1 and CDR2: MNHEY, SVGAGI. V shed 0 bases and J shed 1 base, with 5 bases lying between them. The CDR3 is made up of 14 amino acids. The CDR3 loop is CASSYSGGTDTQYF. CDR3 in DNA: TGTGCCAGCAGTTACTCCGGAGGCACAGATACGCAGTATTTT.

This clone came up once. CDR3 sequence (DNA): TGTGCCAGCAGCGTAGAGCCGATTGGGCCATCCGCTGGGGCCAACGTCCTGACTTTC. Translating it yields CASSVEPIGPSAGANVLTF. J is TRBJ2-6 and V is TRBV9; unclear D gene. The V and J ends lost 0 bases and 2 bases respectively, with 18 bases between them. The CDR3 length is 19 residues. Germline V CDR1 and CDR2: SGDLS, YYNGEE.

This clone appeared a few times. V usage is TRBV19 and J usage is TRBJ1-2; maybe TRBD1 (5 bases). CDR1 and CDR2 from the germline V gene are LNHDA and SQIVND (reference sequence). The V and J ends lost 3 bases and 6 bases respectively, with 11 bases between them. The CDR3 is 13 residues long. The DNA for the CDR3 is TGTGCCAGTAGTATGGGCCAGGGTCATGGCTACACCTTC. This encodes CASSMGQGHGYTF.

The chain combines TRBV9 with TRBJ2-5; 10 bases fit TRBD2. The CDR3 runs 15 residues. Germline assignment: CDR1 SGDLS and CDR2 YYNGEE. The ends lost 3 bases at V and 7 bases at J; junction bases unmatched: 9. The CDR3 region is CASSAQRGGIGTQYF. CDR3 nucleotides: TGTGCCAGCAGCGCACAGCGGGGGGGAATAGGGACCCAGTACTTC.

CDR3 loop: CSVETGTYEQYF. CDR3 nucleotides: TGCAGCGTAGAGACAGGAACCTACGAGCAGTACTTC. The V and J genes are TRBV29-1 and TRBJ2-7; D may be TRBD1 (6 bases). The V end lost 6 bases, the J end lost 2 bases, and 11 bases lay between the germline ends. The CDR3 runs 12 residues. CDR1 and CDR2 (germline): SQVTM, ANQGSEA.

The rearrangement links TRBV2 to TRBJ2-7, with 7 bases identical to TRBD1. The CDR3 has 13 residues. J gave up 2 bases and V 8 bases, and 6 bases lay outside the gene matches. Germline V CDR1 and CDR2: SNHLY, FYNNEI. CDR3 loop: CASLGDRTYEQYF. In DNA form, the CDR3 reads TGTGCCAGCCTGGGGGACAGAACCTACGAGCAGTACTTC.

This clone was seen a single time. The chain joins TRBV4-2 to TRBJ1-1, with 11 bases fitting TRBD1. Germline V gene lookup returns CDR1 LGHNA and CDR2 YNFKEQ. V shed 4 bases and J 4 bases; nucleotides not matched to a gene: 5. The CDR3 extends over 15 amino acids. The CDR3 DNA reads as TGTGCCAGCAGCCGAGGACAGGGGGCTGGCACTGAAGCTTTCTTT. Protein product: CASSRGQGAGTEAFF.

A single count supports this clone. The chain employs TRBV10-1 and TRBJ1-1, with TRBD1 matching 7 bases. The germline V gene has CDR1 WNHNN and CDR2 SYGVQD (reference sequence). The V and J ends lost 7 bases and 4 bases, in that order; junction bases with no gene match: 6. This CDR3 comprises 13 residues. The chain's CDR3 is CASNRQGSTEAFF. The CDR3 DNA sequence: TGCGCCAGCAATAGACAGGGATCCACTGAAGCTTTCTTT.

This chain connects TRBV10-1 to TRBJ2-7; possibly TRBD1 for D (5 bases). V was clipped by 3 bases and J by 3 bases, with 12 bases between them. The CDR3 is 14 amino acids. Germline-derived CDR1 and CDR2 are WNHNN and SYGVQD (reference sequence). In DNA, the CDR3 is TGCGCCAGCAGTGACCCCGACAGAAACTACGAGCAGTACTTC. This gives the protein CASSDPDRNYEQYF.

The genes are TRBV7-2 and TRBJ2-5, with 10 bases aligning to TRBD2. The CDR3 length is 14 residues. Trimming took 5 bases from V and 5 from J; bases not matched to a gene: 5. The germline V gene encodes CDR1 SGHTA and CDR2 FQGNSA. In DNA, the CDR3 is TGTGCCAGCAGCGAGACTAGCGGGCATGAGACCCAGTACTTC. It encodes CASSETSGHETQYF.

The chain recombines TRBV27 with TRBJ2-1; perhaps TRBD2 as D (6 bases). The CDR3 loop spans 14 amino acids. Trimming shortened V by 4 bases and J by 5 bases, and 12 bases separated the two germline ends. Germline-derived CDR1 and CDR2 are MNHEY and SMNVEV (reference sequence). The chain's CDR3 is CASSSWGTHNEQFF. CDR3 bases: TGTGCCAGCAGTTCTTGGGGGACTCACAATGAGCAGTTCTTC.

The chain couples TRBV5-1 to TRBJ2-1; D remains ambiguous. Germline CDR1 is SGHRS and CDR2 is YFSETQ. There are 14 residues in the CDR3. Trimming took 4 bases from V and 0 from J, leaving 8 bases between them. CDR3 protein: CASSPGSSYNEQFF. CDR3 bases: TGCGCCAGCAGCCCGGGTTCCTCCTACAATGAGCAGTTCTTC.

This clone was counted a single time. The J gene is TRBJ1-1, the V gene TRBV19, with TRBD1 matching over 9 bases. This CDR3 is 14 amino acids long. Germline lookup yields CDR1 LNHDA and CDR2 SQIVND (reference sequence). The CDR3 DNA reads TGTGTGTGGACAGGGGACTCTTTGGTCACTGAAGCTTTCTTT. This sequence encodes CVWTGDSLVTEAFF.

The J gene is TRBJ2-7, the V gene TRBV3-1 (or the pseudogene TRBV3-2); no clear D gene. CDR1 and CDR2 from the germline V gene are LGHDT and YNNKEL (reference sequence). V lost 0 bases and J 6 bases, leaving 3 bases between the germline ends. The CDR3 contains 11 residues. CDR3 coding DNA: TGTGCCAGCAGCCAAGACCGCGAGCAGTACTTC. It yields the protein CASSQDREQYF.

This chain joins TRBV2 and TRBJ1-4, with 9 bases lining up with TRBD1. The germline gives CDR1 SNHLY, CDR2 FYNNEI. This CDR3 has 16 amino acids. V shed 7 bases and J 8 bases; nucleotides not matched to a gene: 14. The CDR3 bases are TGTGCCAGCACCATACCCAGGGGACAGGGCGTGGAAAAACTGTTTTTT. It yields the protein CASTIPRGQGVEKLFF.

The genes are TRBV3-1 (or the pseudogene TRBV3-2) and TRBJ1-2; D might be TRBD1 (6 bases). The CDR3 is 13 amino acids. In germline, CDR1 is LGHDT, CDR2 YNNKEL (reference sequence). V lost 4 bases to trimming and J lost 3 bases, with 9 bases between them. In DNA, the CDR3 is TGTGCCAGCAGCCTGACAGGTGACTATGGCTACACCTTC. Translated: CASSLTGDYGYTF.